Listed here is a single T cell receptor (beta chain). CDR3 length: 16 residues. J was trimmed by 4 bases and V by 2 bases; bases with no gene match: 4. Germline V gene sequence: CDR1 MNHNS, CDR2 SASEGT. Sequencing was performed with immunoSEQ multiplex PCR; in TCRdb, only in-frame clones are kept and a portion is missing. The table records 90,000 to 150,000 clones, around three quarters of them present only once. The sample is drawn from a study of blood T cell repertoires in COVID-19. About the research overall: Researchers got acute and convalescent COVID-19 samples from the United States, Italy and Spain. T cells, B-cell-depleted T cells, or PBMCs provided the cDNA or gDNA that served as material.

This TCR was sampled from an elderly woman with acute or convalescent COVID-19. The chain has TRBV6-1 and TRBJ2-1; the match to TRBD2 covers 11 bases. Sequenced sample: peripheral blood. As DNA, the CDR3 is TGTGCCAGCAGTGAACCGGGACTAGCGGCTTACAATGAGCAGTTCTTC. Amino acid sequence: CASSEPGLAAYNEQFF.